The source of this TCR beta chain is a study of post-analysis software for immune sequencing data. Unique molecular identifiers were built into the TCR beta cDNA libraries. Once roughly 0.85 to 11 million T cells were used, about half a million cDNA molecules resulted. TCRdb reprocessed the PCR reads via MiXCR and lists one record per CDR3 protein. The sample carries fewer than 900,000 distinct CDR3 sequences, under 60% recorded once. Remarks on this clonotype: Its matching antigen is unknown.

Study-level results: Patients used about 5 TRBV segments, including TRBV5-6, TRBV5-1 and TRBV20-1, more often than controls. There was significantly lower normalized Chao1 diversity in multiple sclerosis patients than in controls.

The CDR3 runs to 17 residues. V lost 6 bases, J lost 0 bases, and 12 bases stayed unmatched. Germline V gives CDR1 MNHNS, CDR2 SASEGT. This TCR derives from a girl aged 5 to 17 with multiple sclerosis. This chain links TRBV6-1 with TRBJ2-3; 7 positions agree with TRBD2. Sequenced: blood. This chain's CDR3 is CASSRGLVDVSTDTQYF. The CDR3 nucleotides read TGTGCCAGCAGCCGCGGACTAGTTGACGTAAGCACAGATACGCAGTATTTT.